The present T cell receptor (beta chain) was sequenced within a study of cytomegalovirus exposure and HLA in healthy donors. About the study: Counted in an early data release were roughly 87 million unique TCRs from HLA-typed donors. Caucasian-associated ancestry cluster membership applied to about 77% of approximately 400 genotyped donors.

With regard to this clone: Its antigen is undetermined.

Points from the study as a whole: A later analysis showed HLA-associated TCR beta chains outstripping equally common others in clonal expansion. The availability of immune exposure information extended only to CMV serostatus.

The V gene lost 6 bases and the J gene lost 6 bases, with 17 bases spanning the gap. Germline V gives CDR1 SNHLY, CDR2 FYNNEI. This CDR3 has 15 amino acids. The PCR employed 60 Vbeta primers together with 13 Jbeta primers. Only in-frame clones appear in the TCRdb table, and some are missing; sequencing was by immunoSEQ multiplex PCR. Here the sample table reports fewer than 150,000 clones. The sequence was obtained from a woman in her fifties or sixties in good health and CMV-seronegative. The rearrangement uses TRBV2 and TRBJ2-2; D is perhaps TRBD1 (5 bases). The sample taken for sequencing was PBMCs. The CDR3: CASRRDRLGAGELFF. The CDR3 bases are TGTGCCAGCAGAAGAGACAGATTAGGGGCCGGGGAGCTGTTTTTT.